The T cell receptor beta chain described here comes from a study of OX40 agonist ivuxolimab in advanced cancers. Study context: Patients receiving dose escalation had hepatocellular carcinoma, melanoma, renal cell or head and neck cancer. Study outcomes and limitations: Normalized expansion of T-cell clones was also low for some nonresponders. Average numbers of expanded clones were greater in CD8+ T cells than in CD4+.

V dropped 1 base and J dropped 1 base, with 8 bases sitting between them. This CDR3 spans 14 amino acids. Looked up from germline, CDR1 is SQVTM and CDR2 is ANQGSEA. A word on this clone: Its antigen is not known.

Profiled with immunoSEQ multiplex PCR; TCRdb holds only in-frame clones, not every one. The data hold around 20,000 clones, with roughly 80% observed a single time. Prior autoimmune disease or systemic immunosuppression barred patients. V gene TRBV29-1 combines with J gene TRBJ2-1; D unclear. The TCR comes from an adult with an advanced solid tumor such as melanoma, head and neck, liver or kidney cancer. Sequenced here: CD4+ or CD8+ T cells sorted from blood, sampled in a trial of the OX40 agonist ivuxolimab. This chain's CDR3 is CSVEGTPSYNEQFF. CDR3 DNA sequence: TGCAGCGTTGAAGGGACCCCATCCTACAATGAGCAGTTCTTC.